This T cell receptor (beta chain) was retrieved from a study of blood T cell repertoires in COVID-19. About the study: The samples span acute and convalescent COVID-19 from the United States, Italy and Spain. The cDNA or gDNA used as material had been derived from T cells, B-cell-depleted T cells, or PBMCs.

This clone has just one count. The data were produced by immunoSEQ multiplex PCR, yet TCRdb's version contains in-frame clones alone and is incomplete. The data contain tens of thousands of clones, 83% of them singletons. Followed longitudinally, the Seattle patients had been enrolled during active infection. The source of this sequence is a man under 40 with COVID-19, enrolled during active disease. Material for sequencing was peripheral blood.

The CDR3 here is CASSPGTGDGYTF. The CDR3 bases are TGTGCCAGCAGCCCCGGGACAGGGGACGGCTACACCTTC. V is TRBV5-4 and J is TRBJ1-2; 10 nucleotides align to TRBD1. The CDR3 loop spans 13 amino acids. Trimming at V came to 4 bases and at J to 8 bases, leaving 5 bases not matched to a gene. Germline CDR1 SGHNT, CDR2 YYREEE (reference sequence).